What follows is one T cell receptor beta chain and its context. Antigen unknown. The ends were cut back, 5 bases at V and 2 bases at J, with 10 bases in the middle. From germline, CDR1 is SQVTM and CDR2 ANQGSEA. CDR3 length: 12 residues. This sample was taken from a study of T-cell reconstitution after alpha-beta-depleted transplantation in children. Study-level results: Where some patients showed high TCRbeta diversity at day 60, it came from recipient T cells and thymic progenitors that had survived. By about two months after transplant, alpha-beta T cells reportedly arose from several hundred graft clones that had expanded. The authors attributed T-cell counts and diversity one year after transplant mostly to newly produced T cells.

During its preparation, the TCRbeta library received unique molecular identifiers. One entry per CDR3 protein, called by TCRdb with MiXCR from the PCR reads. The table includes 250,000 to 400,000 distinct CDR3 sequences, roughly 21% detected once. The J gene is TRBJ2-7, the V gene TRBV29-1, with D possibly TRBD2 on 6 matching bases. The receptor comes from a male patient under 18 who had a stem cell transplant for acute lymphoblastic leukemia, so the T cells may come from the graft donor. The input for sequencing was PBMCs, mostly from graft donor cells, taken 180 days after TCRalphabeta/CD19-depleted stem cell transplant. The CDR3 loop reads CSVWGVPYEQYF. The CDR3 DNA sequence: TGCAGCGTTTGGGGGGTGCCCTACGAGCAGTACTTC.